A single sample gave rise to the 22 T cell receptor beta chains below, sequenced in a study of shared T cell receptors in the human thymus. TCRdb's table, derived via immunoSEQ multiplex PCR, lists solely in-frame clones and lacks some. The repertoire holds approximately 400,000 clones, with around 95% as singletons. The sample was thymocytes. These receptors all come from a human donor.

The CDR3: CASSLEGRTAVLYF. The CDR3, as DNA: TGTGCCAGCAGCTTGGAAGGACGGACCGCCGTGTTGTACTTC. The genes are TRBV5-5 and TRBJ2-7; D is undetermined. Germline V gene data show CDR1 as SGHKS and CDR2 as YYEKEE (reference sequence). Trimming left V 0 bases short and J 12 bases short, with 19 bases between. This CDR3 spans 14 amino acids.

The chain uses TRBV10-3 and TRBJ2-7, with 13 bases that match TRBD2. V was clipped by 5 bases and J by 3 bases; unmatched bases: 7. The CDR3 covers 16 residues. Germline V gives CDR1 ENHRY, CDR2 SYGVKD. The CDR3 bases are TGTGCCATCAGTCCCGGGACTAGCGGGATTGACTACGAGCAGTACTTC. Translated, it gives CAISPGTSGIDYEQYF.

This clone occurred a few times. The rearrangement links TRBV5-6 to TRBJ2-2, with D uncertain. In germline, CDR1 is SGHDT, CDR2 YYEEEE. The CDR3 is 10 amino acids. Between the trimmed V and J ends, which lost 4 bases and 8 bases, there was a span of 3 bases. The CDR3 nucleotides read TGTGCCAGCAGCCCTGGGGAGCTGTTTTTT. Encoded protein: CASSPGELFF.

This chain uses TRBV4-3 with TRBJ2-7; the D is unclear. Trimming took 4 bases from V and 7 from J, leaving 17 bases between them. Germline V gene data show CDR1 as LGHNA and CDR2 as YSLEER. There are 14 residues in the CDR3. The CDR3 DNA reads TGCGCCAGCAGCCGTCACTTTCTGCTCTCGGAGCAGTACTTC. Its protein product is CASSRHFLLSEQYF.

The chain has TRBV4-3 and TRBJ2-7; the D gene is possibly TRBD1 (5 bases). The length of the CDR3 is 14 residues. V was clipped by 2 bases and J by 3 bases, with 11 bases between them. Germline V lookup: CDR1 LGHNA, CDR2 YSLEER. The CDR3 sequence: CASSQPPTVYEQYF. CDR3 bases: TGCGCCAGCAGCCAACCCCCGACAGTCTACGAGCAGTACTTC.

The genes are TRBV11-2 and TRBJ1-4; 9 bases match TRBD1. CDR3 length equals 14 residues. CDR1 is SGHAT, CDR2 FQNNGV, per germline. Trimming removed 4 bases from V and 6 bases from J; junction bases left unmatched: 3. Written as DNA, the CDR3 is TGTGCCAGCAGCTCCCGGGACAGGGATGAAAAACTGTTTTTT. This gives the protein CASSSRDRDEKLFF.

V and J are TRBV18 and TRBJ2-2; 8 nucleotides match TRBD1. Germline trimming cut 5 bases from V and 1 base from J; bases unmatched to any gene: 12. Germline CDR1 reads KGHSH; CDR2 reads LQKENI. The CDR3 covers 18 residues. The CDR3 here is CASSAGQVLRVNTGELFF. The CDR3 DNA reads TGTGCCAGCTCAGCGGGACAGGTTCTCCGCGTGAACACCGGGGAGCTGTTTTTT.

V and J are TRBV18 and TRBJ1-5; 7 nucleotides agree with TRBD1. V shed 1 base, J shed 2 bases, and the junction held 11 bases outside the gene matches. Germline assignment: CDR1 KGHSH and CDR2 LQKENI. This CDR3 spans 18 amino acids. CDR3 protein: CASSPRDSADKGNQPQHF. DNA of the CDR3: TGTGCCAGCTCACCACGGGACAGCGCCGACAAGGGCAATCAGCCCCAGCATTTT.

The chain is built from TRBV9 and TRBJ2-6; the D gene is possibly TRBD2 (5 bases). Germline assignment: CDR1 SGDLS and CDR2 YYNGEE. The CDR3 extends over 18 amino acids. V was shortened by 0 bases and J by 1 base, with 14 bases between the two germline ends. The chain's CDR3 is CASSVGNDLASGANVLTF. In DNA, the CDR3 is TGTGCCAGCAGCGTAGGAAACGATCTAGCTTCTGGGGCCAACGTCCTGACTTTC.

This chain joins TRBV5-1 and TRBJ2-1, with 14 bases identical to TRBD2. This CDR3 comprises 15 residues. Germline values: CDR1 SGHRS, CDR2 YFSETQ. With 3 bases clipped from V and 8 bases from J, the junction kept 4 bases outside the gene matches. CDR3 in amino acids: CASSSGLAGVDEQFF. CDR3 in DNA: TGCGCCAGCAGCTCGGGACTAGCGGGAGTCGATGAGCAGTTCTTC.

V is TRBV27 and J is TRBJ1-1; 9 bases line up with TRBD1. The CDR3 has 19 residues. Trimming at V came to 2 bases and at J to 5 bases, leaving 18 bases not matched to a gene. Germline CDR1 MNHEY, CDR2 SMNVEV (reference sequence). In DNA form, the CDR3 reads TGTGCCAGCAGTTTACCCCCCAGGGGGACAGGGTTTCGCTGGACTGAAGCTTTCTTT. As protein: CASSLPPRGTGFRWTEAFF.

This rearrangement joins TRBV7-9 to TRBJ2-1, with no clear D. Germline CDR1 is SEHNR and CDR2 is FQNEAQ (reference sequence). V was trimmed by 5 bases and J by 6 bases, leaving 8 bases between them. The CDR3 runs 12 residues. In DNA form, the CDR3 reads TGTGCCAGCAGCCGACTCCTCAATGAGCAGTTCTTC. This translates into CASSRLLNEQFF.

The J gene is TRBJ2-3, the V gene TRBV10-1, with TRBD1 matching over 7 bases. The V segment lost 4 bases and the J segment 1 base; nucleotides outside the gene matches: 8. This CDR3 is 16 amino acids long. From germline, CDR1 is WNHNN and CDR2 SYGVQD (reference sequence). The CDR3 region has the DNA TGCGCCAGCAGTGGGACCGAGACAGGGTGCACAGATACGCAGTATTTT. Translation: CASSGTETGCTDTQYF.

The rearrangement joins TRBV15 to TRBJ1-2; the D is unclear. V lost 0 bases to trimming and J lost 3 bases, with 2 bases between them. CDR3 length: 12 residues. Germline CDR1 is LNHNV and CDR2 is YYDKDF (reference sequence). The chain's CDR3 is CATSRDHYGYTF. The CDR3 nucleotides are TGTGCCACCAGCAGAGATCACTATGGCTACACCTTC.

This rearrangement joins TRBV28 to TRBJ2-7; TRBD2 matches at 7 bases. From germline, CDR1 is MDHEN and CDR2 SYDVKM. The trim removed 6 bases at V and 4 bases at J, leaving 9 bases unmatched. This CDR3 contains 14 residues. The CDR3 DNA is TGTGCCAGCAGCCAACAGTCTAGCGGTTACGAGCAGTACTTC. Translating it yields CASSQQSSGYEQYF.

This clone occurred a few times. The V gene is TRBV30, the J gene TRBJ2-7, with TRBD1 identical over 9 bases. Unmatched junction bases numbered 2, after V lost 0 bases and J lost 5 bases. This CDR3 is built from 13 residues. CDR1 is GTSNPN, CDR2 SVGIG, per germline (reference sequence). This CDR3 reads CAWSVGQGHEQYF. CDR3 DNA: TGTGCCTGGAGTGTGGGACAGGGCCACGAGCAGTACTTC. Using reference TRBV30 and TRBJ2-7 for the parts outside the CDR3, the full variable domain is SQTIHQWPATLVQPVGSPLSLECTVEGTSNPNLYWYRQAAGRGLQLLFYSVGIGQISSEVPQNLSASRPQDRQFILSSKKLLLSDSGFYLCAWSVGQGHEQYFGPGTRLTVT.

The gene calls are TRBV4-3 and TRBJ2-1, with D hard to call. The CDR3 is 17 amino acids. V shed 3 bases and J shed 6 bases, with 21 bases lying between them. CDR1 is LGHNA, CDR2 YSLEER, per germline. The CDR3 region has the DNA TGCGCCAGCAGCCACGGGCCCCGTGGACCGTCGGTCAATGAGCAGTTCTTC. This sequence encodes CASSHGPRGPSVNEQFF.

This chain connects TRBV7-2 to TRBJ2-2; 9 bases are a match to TRBD1. Germline lookup yields CDR1 SGHTA and CDR2 FQGNSA. The V segment lost 2 bases and the J segment 7 bases; nucleotides outside the gene matches: 8. This CDR3 is built from 16 residues. Written as DNA, the CDR3 is TGTGCCAGCAGCTTAAAGGGACAGGGTTTCGTCGGGGAGCTGTTTTTT. Residues: CASSLKGQGFVGELFF.

The chain recombines TRBV28 with TRBJ2-7; maybe TRBD1 (5 bases). Germline V lookup: CDR1 MDHEN, CDR2 SYDVKM. V was cut by 3 bases and J by 6 bases, with 12 bases left in between. The CDR3 has 13 residues. The CDR3 here is CASSFKQGSEQYF. The CDR3, as DNA: TGTGCCAGCAGTTTTAAGCAGGGATCCGAGCAGTACTTC.

V and J are TRBV29-1 and TRBJ2-1; D possibly corresponds to TRBD2 (5 bases). Germline CDR1 reads SQVTM; CDR2 reads ANQGSEA. Trimming pared 7 bases from V and 3 bases from J, leaving 19 bases between. There are 15 residues in the CDR3. CDR3 in amino acids: CSDANWRTFYNEQFF. The CDR3 bases are TGCAGCGACGCCAATTGGCGGACTTTCTACAATGAGCAGTTCTTC.

The genes are TRBV27 and TRBJ2-1, with D perhaps matching TRBD1 (6 bases). Germline V CDR1 and CDR2: MNHEY, SMNVEV (reference sequence). The CDR3 runs to 16 residues. Trimming pared 1 base from V and 8 bases from J, leaving 18 bases between. The CDR3 spells CASSLLAGTLYHEQFF. CDR3 DNA sequence: TGTGCCAGCAGTTTATTGGCCGGGACATTATATCATGAGCAGTTCTTC.

V is TRBV7-2 and J is TRBJ2-1, with TRBD2 matching over 7 bases. The CDR3 contains 16 residues. Germline assignment: CDR1 SGHTA and CDR2 FQGNSA. Trimming at V came to 0 bases and at J to 8 bases, leaving 10 bases not matched to a gene. The CDR3 region is CASSLAGLAVHHEQFF. CDR3 sequence (DNA): TGTGCCAGCAGCTTAGCCGGGCTAGCGGTACATCATGAGCAGTTCTTC.